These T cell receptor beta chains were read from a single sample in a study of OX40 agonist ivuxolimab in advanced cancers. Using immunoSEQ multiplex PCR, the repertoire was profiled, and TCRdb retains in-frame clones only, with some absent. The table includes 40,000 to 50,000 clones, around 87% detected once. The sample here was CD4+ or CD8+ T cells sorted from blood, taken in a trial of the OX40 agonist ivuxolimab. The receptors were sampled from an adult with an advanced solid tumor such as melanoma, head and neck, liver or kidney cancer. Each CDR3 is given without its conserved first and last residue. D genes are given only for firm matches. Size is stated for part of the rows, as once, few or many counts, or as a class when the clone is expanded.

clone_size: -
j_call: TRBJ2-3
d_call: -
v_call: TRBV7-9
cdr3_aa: ASSRSGLAGDTQY

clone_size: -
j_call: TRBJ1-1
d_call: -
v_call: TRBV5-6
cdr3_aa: ASSIPGRMNTEAF

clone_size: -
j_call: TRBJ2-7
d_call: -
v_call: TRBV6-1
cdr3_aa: ASSELGSVVY

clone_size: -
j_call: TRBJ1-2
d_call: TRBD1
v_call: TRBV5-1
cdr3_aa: ASSEETGTGIGYT

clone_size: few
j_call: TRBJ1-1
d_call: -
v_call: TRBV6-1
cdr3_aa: ASSEGQLGTEAF

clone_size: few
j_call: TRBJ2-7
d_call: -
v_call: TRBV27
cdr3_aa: ASSLTAMGGGSYEQY

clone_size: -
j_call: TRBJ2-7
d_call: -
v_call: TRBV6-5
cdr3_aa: ASSSGAESSYEQY

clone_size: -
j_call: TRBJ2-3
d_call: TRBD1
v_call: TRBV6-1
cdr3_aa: ASKVDRGTDTQY

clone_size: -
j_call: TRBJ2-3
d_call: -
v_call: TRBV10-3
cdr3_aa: AIAVRGGSSTDTQY

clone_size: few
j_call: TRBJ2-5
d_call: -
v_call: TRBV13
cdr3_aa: ASSSTVRRETQY

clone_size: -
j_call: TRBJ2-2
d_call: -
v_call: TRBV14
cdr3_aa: ASSRGGAGELF

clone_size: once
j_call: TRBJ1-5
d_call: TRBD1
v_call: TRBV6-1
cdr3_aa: ASSEGQGFNQPQH

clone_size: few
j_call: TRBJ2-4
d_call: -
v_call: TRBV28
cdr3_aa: ASSPPLAKNIQY

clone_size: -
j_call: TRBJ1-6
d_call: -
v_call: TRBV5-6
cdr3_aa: ASSLGRKNSPLH

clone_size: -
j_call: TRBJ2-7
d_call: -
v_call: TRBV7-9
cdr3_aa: ASSLTGRDYEQY

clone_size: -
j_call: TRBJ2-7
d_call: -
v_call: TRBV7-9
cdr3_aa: ASSPDNSYEQY

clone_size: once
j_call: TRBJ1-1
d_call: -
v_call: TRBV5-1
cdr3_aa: ASSLGQINTEAF

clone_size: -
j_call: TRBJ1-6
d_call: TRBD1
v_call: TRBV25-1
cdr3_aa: ASSTGTANSPLH

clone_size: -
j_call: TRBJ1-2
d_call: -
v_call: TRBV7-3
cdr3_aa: ASSLTGGAQDGYT

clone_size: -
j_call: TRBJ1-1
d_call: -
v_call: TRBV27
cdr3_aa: ASRDLDLSTEAF

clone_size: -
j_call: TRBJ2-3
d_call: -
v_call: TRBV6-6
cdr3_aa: ASSSRRGSTDTQY

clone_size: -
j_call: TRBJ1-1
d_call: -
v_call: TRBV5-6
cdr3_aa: ASSLWNTEAF

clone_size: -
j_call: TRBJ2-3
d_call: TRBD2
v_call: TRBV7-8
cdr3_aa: ASSGRGSGGTDTQY

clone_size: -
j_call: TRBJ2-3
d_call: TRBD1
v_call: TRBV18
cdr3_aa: ASSPSGQGASTDTQY

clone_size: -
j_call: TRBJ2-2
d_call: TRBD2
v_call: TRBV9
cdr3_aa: ASSVASGGGRFHGELF

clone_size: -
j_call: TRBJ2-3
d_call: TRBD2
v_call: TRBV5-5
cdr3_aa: ASSTGGLAPGTDTQY

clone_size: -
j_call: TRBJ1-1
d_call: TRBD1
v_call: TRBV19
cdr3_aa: ASGTSTGSTLNTEAF

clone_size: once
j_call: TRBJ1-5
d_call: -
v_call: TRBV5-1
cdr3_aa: ASSWGGTPGQPQH

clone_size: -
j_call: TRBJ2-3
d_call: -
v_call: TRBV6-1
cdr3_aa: ASSEEGRGRGDTQY

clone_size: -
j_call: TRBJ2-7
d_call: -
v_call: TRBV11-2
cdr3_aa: ASSLGLGSYEQY

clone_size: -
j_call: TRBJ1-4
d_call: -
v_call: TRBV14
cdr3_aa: ASSQEQHEKLF

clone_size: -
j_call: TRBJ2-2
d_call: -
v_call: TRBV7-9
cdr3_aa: ASSTIGDTGELF

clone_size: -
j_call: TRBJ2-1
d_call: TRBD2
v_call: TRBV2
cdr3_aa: ASKASGLNSSYNEQF

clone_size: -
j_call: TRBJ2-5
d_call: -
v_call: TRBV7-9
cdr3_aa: VSSERAAKETQY

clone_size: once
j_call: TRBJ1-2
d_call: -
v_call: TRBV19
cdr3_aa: ASSIPRQRYGYT

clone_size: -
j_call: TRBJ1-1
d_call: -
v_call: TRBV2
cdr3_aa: ASSEGRVSEAF

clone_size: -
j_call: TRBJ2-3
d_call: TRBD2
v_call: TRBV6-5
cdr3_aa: ASSFILRGDTDTQY

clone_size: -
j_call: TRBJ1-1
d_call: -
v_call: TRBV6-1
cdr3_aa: ASGENTEAF

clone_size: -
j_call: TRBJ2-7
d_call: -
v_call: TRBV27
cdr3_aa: ASSSSLLREQY

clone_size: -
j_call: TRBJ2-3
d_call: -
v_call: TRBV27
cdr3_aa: ASRLGADTQY

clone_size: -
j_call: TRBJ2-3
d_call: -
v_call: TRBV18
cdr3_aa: ASSTGQSLGTDTQY

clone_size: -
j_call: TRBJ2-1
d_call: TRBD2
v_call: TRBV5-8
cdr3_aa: ASSLGFTALAGDEQF

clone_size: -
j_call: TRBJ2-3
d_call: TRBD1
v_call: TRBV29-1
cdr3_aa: SVPGQVTDTQY

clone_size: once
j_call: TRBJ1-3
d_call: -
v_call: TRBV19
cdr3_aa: ASSIDLVGNTIY

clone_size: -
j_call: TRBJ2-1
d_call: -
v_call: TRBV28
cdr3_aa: ASSFLAHEQF